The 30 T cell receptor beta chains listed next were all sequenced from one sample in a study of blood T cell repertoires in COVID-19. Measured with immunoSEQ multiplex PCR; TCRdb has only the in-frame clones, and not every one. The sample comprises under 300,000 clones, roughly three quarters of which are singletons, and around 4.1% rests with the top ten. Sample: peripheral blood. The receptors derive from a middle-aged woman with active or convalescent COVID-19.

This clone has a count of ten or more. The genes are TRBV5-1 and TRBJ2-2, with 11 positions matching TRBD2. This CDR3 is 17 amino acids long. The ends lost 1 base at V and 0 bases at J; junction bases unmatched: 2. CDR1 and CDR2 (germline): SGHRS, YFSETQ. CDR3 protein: CASSLSSGGANTGELFF. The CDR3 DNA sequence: TGCGCCAGCAGCTTGAGTAGCGGGGGGGCGAACACCGGGGAGCTGTTTTTT. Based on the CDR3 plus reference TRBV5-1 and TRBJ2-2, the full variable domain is KAGVTQTPRYLIKTRGQQVTLSCSPISGHRSVSWYQQTPGQGLQFLFEYFSETQRNKGNFPGRFSGRQFSNSRSEMNVSTLELGDSALYLCASSLSSGGANTGELFFGEGSRLTVL.

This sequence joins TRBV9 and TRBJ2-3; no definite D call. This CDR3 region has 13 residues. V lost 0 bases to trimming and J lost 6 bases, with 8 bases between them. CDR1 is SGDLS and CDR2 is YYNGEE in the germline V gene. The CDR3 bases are TGTGCCAGCAGCGTAGGCCCCAGGGATACGCAGTATTTT. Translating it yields CASSVGPRDTQYF.

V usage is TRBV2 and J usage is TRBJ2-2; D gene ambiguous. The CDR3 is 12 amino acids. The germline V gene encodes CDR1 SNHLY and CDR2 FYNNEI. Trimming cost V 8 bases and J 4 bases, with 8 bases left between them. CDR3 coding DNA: TGTGCCAGCCGGGTGGGCACCGGGGAGCTGTTTTTT. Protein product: CASRVGTGELFF.

The CDR3 coding sequence is TGTGCCAGCAGTGCAACAGGGACGGGAGAGACCCAGTACTTC. It specifies CASSATGTGETQYF. The chain links TRBV2 to TRBJ2-5; a possible D gene is TRBD1 (6 bases). V was shortened by 4 bases and J by 4 bases, with 13 bases between the two germline ends. Germline CDR1 SNHLY, CDR2 FYNNEI. The CDR3 totals 14 residues. Full variable domain (rest looked up from reference TRBV2 and TRBJ2-5): EPEVTQTPSHQVTQMGQEVILRCVPISNHLYFYWYRQILGQKVEFLVSFYNNEISEKSEIFDDQFSVERPDGSNFTLKIRSTKLEDSAMYFCASSATGTGETQYFGPGTRLLVL.

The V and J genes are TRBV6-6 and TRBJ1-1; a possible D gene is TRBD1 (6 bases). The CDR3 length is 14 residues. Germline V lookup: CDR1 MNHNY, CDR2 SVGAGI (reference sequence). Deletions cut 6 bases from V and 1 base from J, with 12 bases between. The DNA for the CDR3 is TGTGCCAGCAGCTTGACAGGTTCGAACACTGAAGCTTTCTTT. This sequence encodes CASSLTGSNTEAFF.

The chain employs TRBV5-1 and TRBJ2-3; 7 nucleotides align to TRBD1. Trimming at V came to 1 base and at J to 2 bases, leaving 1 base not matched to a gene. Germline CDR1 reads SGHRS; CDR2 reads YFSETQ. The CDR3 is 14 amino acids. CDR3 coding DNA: TGCGCCAGCAGCTTGCAGGGGGTCACAGATACGCAGTATTTT. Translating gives CASSLQGVTDTQYF.

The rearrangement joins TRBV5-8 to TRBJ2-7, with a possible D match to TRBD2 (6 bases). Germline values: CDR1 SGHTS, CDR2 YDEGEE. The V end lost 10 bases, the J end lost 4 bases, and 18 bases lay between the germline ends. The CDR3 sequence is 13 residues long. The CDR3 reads CASKWEVGYEQYV. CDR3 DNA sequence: TGTGCCTCAAAATGGGAGGTTGGGTACGAGCAGTACGTC.

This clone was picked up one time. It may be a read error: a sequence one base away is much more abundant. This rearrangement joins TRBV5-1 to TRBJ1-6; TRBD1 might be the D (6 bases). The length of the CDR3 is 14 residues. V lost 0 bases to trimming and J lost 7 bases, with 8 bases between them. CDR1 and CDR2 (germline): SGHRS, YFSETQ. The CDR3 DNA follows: TGCGCCAGCAGCTTGGGACAGGAGAATTCACCCCTCCACTTT. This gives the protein CASSLGQENSPLHF. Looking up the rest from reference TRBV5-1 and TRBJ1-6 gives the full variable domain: KAGVTQTPRYLIKTRGQQVTLSCSPISGHRSVSWYQQTPGQGLQFLFEYFSETQRNKGNFPGRFSGRQFSNSRSEMNVSTLELGDSALYLCASSLGQENSPLHFGNGTRLTVT.

CDR3 loop: CASRQGGTETQYF. The DNA for the CDR3 is TGCGCCAGCCGACAGGGGGGGACAGAGACCCAGTACTTC. The chain links TRBV4-1 to TRBJ2-5; the match to TRBD1 covers 9 bases. V gave up 8 bases and J gave up 4 bases; unmatched junction bases: 5. This CDR3 has 13 residues. In germline, CDR1 is MGHRA, CDR2 YSYEKL.

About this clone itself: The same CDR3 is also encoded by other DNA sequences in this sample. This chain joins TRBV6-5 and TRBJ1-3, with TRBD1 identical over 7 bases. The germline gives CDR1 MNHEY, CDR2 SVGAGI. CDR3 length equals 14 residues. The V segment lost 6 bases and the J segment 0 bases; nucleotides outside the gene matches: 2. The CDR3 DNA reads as TGTGCCAGCAGCCGACAGGGCTCTGGAAACACCATATATTTT. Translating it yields CASSRQGSGNTIYF.

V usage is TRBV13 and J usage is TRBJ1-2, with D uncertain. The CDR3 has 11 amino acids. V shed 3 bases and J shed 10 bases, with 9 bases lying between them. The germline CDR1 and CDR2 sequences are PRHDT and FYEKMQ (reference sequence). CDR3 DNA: TGTGCCAGCAGCTTCAACAGTGACTACACCTTC. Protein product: CASSFNSDYTF.

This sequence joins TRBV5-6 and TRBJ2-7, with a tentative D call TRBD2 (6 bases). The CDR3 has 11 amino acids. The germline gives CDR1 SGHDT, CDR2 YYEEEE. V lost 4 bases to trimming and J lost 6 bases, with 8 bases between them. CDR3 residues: CASSLRGEQYF. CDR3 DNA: TGTGCCAGCAGCCTGCGGGGCGAGCAGTACTTC.

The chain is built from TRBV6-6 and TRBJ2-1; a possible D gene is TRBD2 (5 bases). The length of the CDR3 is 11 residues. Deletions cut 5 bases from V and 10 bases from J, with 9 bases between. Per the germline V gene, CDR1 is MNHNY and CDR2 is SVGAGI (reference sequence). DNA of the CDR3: TGTGCCAGCAGTCACACTAGGGAGCAGTTCTTC. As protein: CASSHTREQFF.

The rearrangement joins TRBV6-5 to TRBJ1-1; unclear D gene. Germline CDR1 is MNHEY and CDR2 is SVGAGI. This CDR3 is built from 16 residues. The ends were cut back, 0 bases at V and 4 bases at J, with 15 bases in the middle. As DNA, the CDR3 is TGTGCCAGCAGTTACTCCGGAGTGGGAACTAGCACTGAAGCTTTCTTT. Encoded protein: CASSYSGVGTSTEAFF.

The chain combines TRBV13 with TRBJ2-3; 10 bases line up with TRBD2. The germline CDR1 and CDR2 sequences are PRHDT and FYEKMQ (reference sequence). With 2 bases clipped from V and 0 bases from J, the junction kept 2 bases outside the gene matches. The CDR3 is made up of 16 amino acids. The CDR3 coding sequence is TGTGCCAGCAGCTTAATAGCGGGGGGCAGCACAGATACGCAGTATTTT. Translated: CASSLIAGGSTDTQYF.

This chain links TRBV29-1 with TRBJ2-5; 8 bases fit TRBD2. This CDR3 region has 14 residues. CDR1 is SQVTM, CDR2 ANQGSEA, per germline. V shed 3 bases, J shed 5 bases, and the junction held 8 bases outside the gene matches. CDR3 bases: TGCAGCGTTGATAAGCGGGGGCTGCTGGAGACCCAGTACTTC. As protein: CSVDKRGLLETQYF.

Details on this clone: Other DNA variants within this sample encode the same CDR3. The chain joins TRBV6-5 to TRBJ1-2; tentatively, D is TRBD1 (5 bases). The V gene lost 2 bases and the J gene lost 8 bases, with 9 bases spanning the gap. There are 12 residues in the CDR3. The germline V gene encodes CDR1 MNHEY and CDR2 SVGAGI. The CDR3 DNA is TGTGCCAGCAGTTACAGGGGTGGCGGCTACACCTTC. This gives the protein CASSYRGGGYTF.

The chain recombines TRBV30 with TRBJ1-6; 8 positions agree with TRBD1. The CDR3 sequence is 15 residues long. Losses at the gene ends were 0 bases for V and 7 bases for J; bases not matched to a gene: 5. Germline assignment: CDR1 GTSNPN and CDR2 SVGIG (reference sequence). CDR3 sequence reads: CAWSVQGGRNSPLHF. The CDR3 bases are TGTGCCTGGAGTGTACAGGGGGGACGGAATTCACCCCTCCACTTT. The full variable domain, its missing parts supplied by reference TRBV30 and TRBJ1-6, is SQTIHQWPATLVQPVGSPLSLECTVEGTSNPNLYWYRQAAGRGLQLLFYSVGIGQISSEVPQNLSASRPQDRQFILSSKKLLLSDSGFYLCAWSVQGGRNSPLHFGNGTRLTVT.

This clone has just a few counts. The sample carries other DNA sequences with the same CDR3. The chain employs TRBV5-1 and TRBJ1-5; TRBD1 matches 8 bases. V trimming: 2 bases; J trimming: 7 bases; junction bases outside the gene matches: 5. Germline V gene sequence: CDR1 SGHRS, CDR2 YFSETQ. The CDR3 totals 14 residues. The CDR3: CASSLGQGTQPQHF. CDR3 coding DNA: TGCGCCAGCAGCTTAGGACAGGGTACGCAGCCCCAGCATTTT.

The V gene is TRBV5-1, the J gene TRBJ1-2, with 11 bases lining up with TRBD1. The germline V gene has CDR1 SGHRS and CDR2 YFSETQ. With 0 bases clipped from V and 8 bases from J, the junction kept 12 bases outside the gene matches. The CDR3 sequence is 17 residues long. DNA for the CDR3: TGCGCCAGCAGCTTGGAAGTCTGGACAGGGGGCAAAGGGGGCTACACCTTC. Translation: CASSLEVWTGGKGGYTF.

Here the CDR3 DNA reads TGTGCCAGCAGAGGGACCCGCGGGGGTACGCAGTATTTT. Translated: CASRGTRGGTQYF. The rearrangement uses TRBV12-3 or TRBV12-4 and TRBJ2-3; 7 positions agree with TRBD2. The V and J ends lost 6 bases and 8 bases, in that order; junction bases with no gene match: 8. This CDR3 is built from 13 residues.

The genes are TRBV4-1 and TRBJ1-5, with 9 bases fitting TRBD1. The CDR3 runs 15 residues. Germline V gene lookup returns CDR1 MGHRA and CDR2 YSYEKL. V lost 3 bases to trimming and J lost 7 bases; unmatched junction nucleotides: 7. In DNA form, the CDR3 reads TGCGCCAGCAGCCAGGGGGGGACAGGGAGGCAGCCCCAGCATTTT. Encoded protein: CASSQGGTGRQPQHF.

CDR3 nucleotide sequence: TGTGCCAGCAGCCAAGTGGCGGGGGGCTACTACGAGCAGTACTTC. It codes for CASSQVAGGYYEQYF. The chain links TRBV14 to TRBJ2-7; the match to TRBD2 covers 8 bases. The CDR3 totals 15 residues. Germline CDR1 reads SGHDN; CDR2 reads FVKESK. The ends lost 1 base at V and 3 bases at J; junction bases unmatched: 5.

DNA of the CDR3: TGCAGCGTTGAAGGTGGCAGGGGTAATGAAAAACTGTTTTTT. As protein: CSVEGGRGNEKLFF. This chain uses TRBV29-1 with TRBJ1-4; D perhaps matches TRBD1 (6 bases). Trimming took off 1 base at V and 4 bases at J, with 10 bases between the two ends. The CDR3 covers 14 residues. CDR1 and CDR2 from the germline V gene are SQVTM and ANQGSEA.

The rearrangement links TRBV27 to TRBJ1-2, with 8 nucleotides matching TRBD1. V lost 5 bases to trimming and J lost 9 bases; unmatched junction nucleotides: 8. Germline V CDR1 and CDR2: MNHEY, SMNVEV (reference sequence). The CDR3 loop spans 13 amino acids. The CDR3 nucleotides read TGTGCCAGCAGTCTCAGGGGGCCTTATAGCTACACCTTC. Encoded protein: CASSLRGPYSYTF.

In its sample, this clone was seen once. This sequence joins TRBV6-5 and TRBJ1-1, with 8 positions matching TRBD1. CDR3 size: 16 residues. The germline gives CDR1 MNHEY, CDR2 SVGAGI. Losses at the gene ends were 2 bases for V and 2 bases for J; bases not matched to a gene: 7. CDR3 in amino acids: CASSYPRQGLNTEAFF. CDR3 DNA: TGTGCCAGCAGTTACCCCCGACAGGGGTTAAACACTGAAGCTTTCTTT.

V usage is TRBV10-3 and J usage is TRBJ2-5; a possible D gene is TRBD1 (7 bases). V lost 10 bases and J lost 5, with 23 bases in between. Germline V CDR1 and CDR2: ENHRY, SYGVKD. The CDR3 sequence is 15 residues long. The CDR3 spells CATTPTGLGRETQYF. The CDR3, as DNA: TGTGCCACCACCCCGACAGGGCTTGGGAGGGAGACCCAGTACTTC.

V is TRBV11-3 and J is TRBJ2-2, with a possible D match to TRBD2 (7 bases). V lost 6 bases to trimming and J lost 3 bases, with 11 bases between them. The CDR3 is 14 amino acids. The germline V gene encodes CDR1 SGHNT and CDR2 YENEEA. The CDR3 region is CASSRGGDTGELFF. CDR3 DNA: TGTGCCAGCAGTCGAGGGGGGGACACCGGGGAGCTGTTTTTT.

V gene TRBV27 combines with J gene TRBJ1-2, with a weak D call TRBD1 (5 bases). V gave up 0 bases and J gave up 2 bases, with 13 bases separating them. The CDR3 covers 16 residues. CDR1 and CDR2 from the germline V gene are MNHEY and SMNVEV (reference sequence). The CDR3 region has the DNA TGTGCCAGCAGTTTATCCAACCCGGCAGGGAACTATGGCTACACCTTC. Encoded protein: CASSLSNPAGNYGYTF.

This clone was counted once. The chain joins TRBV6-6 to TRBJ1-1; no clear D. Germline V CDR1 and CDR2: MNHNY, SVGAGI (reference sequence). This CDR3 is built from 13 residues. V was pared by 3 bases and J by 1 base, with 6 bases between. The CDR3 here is CASSYEGNTEAFF. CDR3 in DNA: TGTGCCAGCAGTTATGAGGGGAACACTGAAGCTTTCTTT.